The entry that follows covers one T cell receptor (beta chain) sequence. There is no known antigen for this receptor. No much larger clonotype is one base removed from it; base qualities were not supplied. One collaborating source in Seattle enrolled patients while the patients were actively infected and followed the patients over time throughout the course of disease. The collaborating institutions used their own protocols to collect whole blood in K2EDTA tubes. For TCRbeta analysis, collaborators shipped samples as frozen whole blood, isolated PBMCs, or DNA extracted from either of those sample types. The data were taken from a study of blood T cell repertoires in COVID-19 (dated by TCRdb to about 2020). Context from the whole study: Samples from collaborators originated in the United States, Italy and Spain and spanned both the acute and convalescent phases of COVID-19. Where HLA class I and class II types were available, the types were taken from metadata supplied by the sample provider, not from assay-based typing. A de-identified subject ID, COVID-19 status, age in years and sex were almost always included in the sample metadata. The samples were drawn from the first 160 participants of the ongoing ImmuneRACE study and from 950 to 1,500 subjects provided by 6 global collaborators. Deeply sampled blood TCRbeta repertoires from subjects exposed to, actively infected with, or recovered from COVID-19 were included in the dataset. The repertoires were made available in a free public database intended to serve as a resource for research on the immune response to SARS-CoV-2. The prospective study material was composed of cDNA or gDNA derived from T cells, B-cell-depleted T cells, or PBMCs. What the study reported, not specific to this receptor: The amount of clinical and demographic metadata varied by source and participant and was provided uncurated.

The immunoSEQ Assay, a bias-controlled multiplex PCR, was used to amplify TCRbeta CDR3 regions from genomic DNA. As for the original processing: Within the assay, amplification of reference gene primers was used to estimate how many nucleated cells each sample contained. Sequence reads were collapsed and filtered to measure the absolute abundance of every unique TCRbeta CDR3 rearrangement. Productive Simpson clonality was computed per sample as the square root of Simpson's diversity index over productive rearrangements. Sourced from immuneACCESS, this table was stored by TCRdb with only in-frame sequences that have V and J called. A share of the clones is absent; for the studies checked, an unresolved V gene accounts for under half, and the remainder has no known explanation. V, J and clone size derive from that table, while D and trimming were established from the DNA sequence. Present in this sample are about 160,000 clones, about 85% of which were seen just once. Under 7.5% of the sample is taken by the ten largest.

Source material: peripheral blood. This clonotype was sampled from a man at least 80 years old with COVID-19, enrolled during active disease.

This receptor carries the CDR3 CASSYAQMDRGNTEAFF. The bases are TGTGCCAGCAGCTACGCCCAAATGGACAGGGGGAACACTGAAGCTTTCTTT. This receptor chain uses TRBV7-9 and TRBJ1-1, and 9 bases in between align with TRBD1. The germline V gene (reference sequence) supplies CDR1 SEHNR and CDR2 FQNEAQ. Counted from cysteine to phenylalanine, this CDR3 has 17 amino acids. The entry retains the CDR3 DNA only, 51 bases that are in frame from base 1. V ends up 4 bases short and J 1 base short, with an unmatched junction base count of 10.